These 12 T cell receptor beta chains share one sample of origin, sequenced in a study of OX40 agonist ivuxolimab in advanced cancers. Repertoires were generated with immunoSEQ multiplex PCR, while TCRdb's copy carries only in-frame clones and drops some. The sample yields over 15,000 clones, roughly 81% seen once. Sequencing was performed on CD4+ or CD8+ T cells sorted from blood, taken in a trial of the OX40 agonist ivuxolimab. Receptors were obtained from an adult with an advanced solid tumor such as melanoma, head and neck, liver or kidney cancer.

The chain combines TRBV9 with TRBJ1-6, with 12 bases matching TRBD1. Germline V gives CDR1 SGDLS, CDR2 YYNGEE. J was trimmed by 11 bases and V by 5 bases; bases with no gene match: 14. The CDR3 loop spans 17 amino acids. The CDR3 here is CASSTSGTGGPQAPLHF. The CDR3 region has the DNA TGTGCCAGCAGTACCTCAGGGACAGGGGGCCCCCAGGCACCCCTCCACTTT.

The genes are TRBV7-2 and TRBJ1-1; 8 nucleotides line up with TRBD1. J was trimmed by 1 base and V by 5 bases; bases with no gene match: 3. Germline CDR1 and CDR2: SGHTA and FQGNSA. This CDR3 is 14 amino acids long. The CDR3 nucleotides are TGTGCCAGCAGCCCGGGACAGGCGAACACTGAAGCTTTCTTT. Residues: CASSPGQANTEAFF.

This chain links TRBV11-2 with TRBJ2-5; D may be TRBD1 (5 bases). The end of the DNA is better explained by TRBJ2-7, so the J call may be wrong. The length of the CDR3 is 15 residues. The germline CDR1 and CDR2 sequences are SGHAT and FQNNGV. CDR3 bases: TGTGCCAGCAGCCCGACTCGTTCTAGGGGCTACGAGCAGTACTTC. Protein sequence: CASSPTRSRGYEQYF.

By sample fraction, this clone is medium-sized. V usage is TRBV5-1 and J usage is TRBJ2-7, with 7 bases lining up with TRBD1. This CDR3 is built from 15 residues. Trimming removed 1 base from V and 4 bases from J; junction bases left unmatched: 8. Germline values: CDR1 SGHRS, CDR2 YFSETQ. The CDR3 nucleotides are TGCGCCAGCAGCTTGTCCCGGGACAGTCCGTACGAGCAGTACTTC. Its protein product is CASSLSRDSPYEQYF.

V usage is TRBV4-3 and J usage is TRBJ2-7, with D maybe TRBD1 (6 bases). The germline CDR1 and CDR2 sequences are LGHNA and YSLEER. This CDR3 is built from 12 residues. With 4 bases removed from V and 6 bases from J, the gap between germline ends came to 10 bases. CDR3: CASSLPGAEQYF. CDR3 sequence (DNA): TGCGCCAGCAGCCTGCCAGGGGCCGAGCAGTACTTC.

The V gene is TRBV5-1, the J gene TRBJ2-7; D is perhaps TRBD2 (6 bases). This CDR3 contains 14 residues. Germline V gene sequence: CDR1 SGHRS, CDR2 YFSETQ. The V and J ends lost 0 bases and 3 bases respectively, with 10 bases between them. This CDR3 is CASSLVPGGYEQYF. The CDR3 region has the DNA TGCGCCAGCAGCTTGGTCCCCGGGGGCTACGAGCAGTACTTC.

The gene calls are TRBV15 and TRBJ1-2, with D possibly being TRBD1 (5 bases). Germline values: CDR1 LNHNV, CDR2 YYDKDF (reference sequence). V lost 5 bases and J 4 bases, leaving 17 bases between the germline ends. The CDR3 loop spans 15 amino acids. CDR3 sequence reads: CATSQTGIASYGYTF. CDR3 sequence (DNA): TGTGCCACCAGCCAAACAGGAATCGCTTCCTATGGCTACACCTTC.

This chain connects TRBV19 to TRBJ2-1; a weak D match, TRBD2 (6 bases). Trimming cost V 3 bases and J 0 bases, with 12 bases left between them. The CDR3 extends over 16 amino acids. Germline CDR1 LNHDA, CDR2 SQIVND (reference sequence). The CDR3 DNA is TGTGCCAGTAGTATTACCCACGGGAGCTCCTACAATGAGCAGTTCTTC. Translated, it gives CASSITHGSSYNEQFF. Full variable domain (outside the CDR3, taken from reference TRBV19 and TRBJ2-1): DGGITQSPKYLFRKEGQNVTLSCEQNLNHDAMYWYRQDPGQGLRLIYYSQIVNDFQKGDIAEGYSVSREKKESFPLTVTSAQKNPTAFYLCASSITHGSSYNEQFFGPGTRLTVL.

The CDR3 coding sequence is TGTGCCAGCAGTGACGGGGGGAAGGACAGGGAAGAGGACACTGAAGCTTTCTTT. Its protein is CASSDGGKDREEDTEAFF. V usage is TRBV2 and J usage is TRBJ1-1, with 8 bases lining up with TRBD1. This CDR3 has 18 residues. In germline, CDR1 is SNHLY, CDR2 FYNNEI. The ends lost 3 bases at V and 3 bases at J; junction bases unmatched: 15.

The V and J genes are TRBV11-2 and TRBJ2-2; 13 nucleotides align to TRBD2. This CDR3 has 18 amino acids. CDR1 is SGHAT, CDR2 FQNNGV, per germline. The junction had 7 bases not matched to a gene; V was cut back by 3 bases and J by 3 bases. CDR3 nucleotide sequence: TGTGCCAGCAGCTTCCCATCAGGACTAGCGGGAGACACCGGGGAGCTGTTTTTT. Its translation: CASSFPSGLAGDTGELFF.

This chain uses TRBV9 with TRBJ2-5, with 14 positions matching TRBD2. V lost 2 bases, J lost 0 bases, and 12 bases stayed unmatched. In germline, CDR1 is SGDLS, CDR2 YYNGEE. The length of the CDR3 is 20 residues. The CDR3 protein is CASSVLPRLAGGLYQETQYF. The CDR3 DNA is TGTGCCAGCAGCGTTTTACCCAGACTAGCGGGGGGGTTGTACCAAGAGACCCAGTACTTC.

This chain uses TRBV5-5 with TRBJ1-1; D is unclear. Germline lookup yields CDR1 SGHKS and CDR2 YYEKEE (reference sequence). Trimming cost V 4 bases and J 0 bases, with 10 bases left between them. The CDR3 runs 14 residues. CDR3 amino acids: CASSTRTVNTEAFF. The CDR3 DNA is TGTGCCAGCAGCACTAGGACGGTGAACACTGAAGCTTTCTTT.